Listed below are T cell receptor beta chains from one sample, sequenced in a study of a mutant IDH1 vaccine in newly diagnosed glioma. Assay: immunoSEQ multiplex PCR; the TCRdb copy retains only in-frame clones and omits some. This table holds roughly 120,000 clones, 90% found once. The antigens for these receptors are not known. The sequences come from PBMCs, collected from a glioma patient whose treatment included an IDH1 peptide vaccine. These receptors were obtained from a woman in her forties or fifties with glioma. The CDR3 runs from the conserved cysteine through the conserved F or W. A D gene is named only where the DNA matches it firmly. Where a row states a size, it is once, few, many or the class of an expanded clone; other rows omit it.

v_call: TRBV7-2; clone_size: NA; d_call: NA; j_call: TRBJ1-1; cdr3_aa: CASSPQGSLNTEAFF; cdr3_nt: TGTGCCAGCAGCCCGCAGGGGTCCCTGAACACTGAAGCTTTCTTT
v_call: TRBV2; clone_size: NA; d_call: NA; j_call: TRBJ1-2; cdr3_aa: CASSVRGNYGYTF; cdr3_nt: TGTGCCAGCAGTGTGAGGGGCAACTATGGCTACACCTTC
v_call: TRBV5-4; clone_size: NA; d_call: NA; j_call: TRBJ2-6; cdr3_aa: CASSMPGLPFSGANVLTF; cdr3_nt: TGTGCCAGCAGCATGCCGGGACTCCCTTTCTCTGGGGCCAACGTCCTGACTTTC
v_call: TRBV12-5; clone_size: NA; d_call: TRBD1; j_call: TRBJ2-3; cdr3_aa: CASGLVTGTGLTDTQYF; cdr3_nt: TGTGCTAGTGGTTTGGTGACTGGGACAGGGCTCACAGATACGCAGTATTTT
v_call: TRBV18; clone_size: NA; d_call: TRBD2; j_call: TRBJ2-1; cdr3_aa: CASSPAGEEDEQFF; cdr3_nt: TGTGCCAGCTCACCGGCGGGAGAGGAGGATGAGCAGTTCTTC
v_call: TRBV28; clone_size: NA; d_call: NA; j_call: TRBJ1-4; cdr3_aa: CASSFPGQPLFF; cdr3_nt: TGTGCCAGCAGTTTTCCCGGACAGCCGCTGTTTTTT
v_call: TRBV5-4; clone_size: NA; d_call: TRBD2; j_call: TRBJ2-1; cdr3_aa: CASSLAFGRGADEQFF; cdr3_nt: TGTGCCAGCAGCTTGGCCTTCGGGAGGGGGGCAGATGAGCAGTTCTTC
v_call: TRBV7-3; clone_size: NA; d_call: TRBD2; j_call: TRBJ2-7; cdr3_aa: CASSPYLAGVREQYF; cdr3_nt: TGTGCCAGCAGCCCCTACCTAGCGGGAGTAAGGGAGCAGTACTTC
v_call: TRBV5-1; clone_size: once; d_call: TRBD2; j_call: TRBJ2-3; cdr3_aa: CASSISGERTDTQYF; cdr3_nt: TGCGCCAGCAGCATTAGCGGGGAGAGGACAGATACGCAGTATTTT
v_call: TRBV7-9; clone_size: NA; d_call: NA; j_call: TRBJ1-4; cdr3_aa: CASRTANEKLFF; cdr3_nt: TGTGCCAGCAGGACGGCTAATGAAAAACTGTTTTTT
v_call: TRBV19; clone_size: NA; d_call: TRBD1; j_call: TRBJ1-2; cdr3_aa: CASSSSGTAYNYGYTF; cdr3_nt: TGTGCCAGTAGTTCCTCCGGGACAGCCTACAACTATGGCTACACCTTC
v_call: TRBV5-1; clone_size: NA; d_call: NA; j_call: TRBJ1-1; cdr3_aa: CASRGPSTEAFF; cdr3_nt: TGCGCCAGCAGAGGACCGAGCACTGAAGCTTTCTTT
v_call: TRBV6-5; clone_size: NA; d_call: NA; j_call: TRBJ1-2; cdr3_aa: CASSYSEAYGYTF; cdr3_nt: TGTGCCAGCAGTTACAGCGAAGCCTATGGCTACACCTTC
v_call: TRBV5-1; clone_size: few; d_call: NA; j_call: TRBJ1-5; cdr3_aa: CASRWDSNQPQHF; cdr3_nt: TGCGCCAGCCGTTGGGATAGCAATCAGCCCCAGCATTTT
v_call: TRBV7-9; clone_size: NA; d_call: NA; j_call: TRBJ1-2; cdr3_aa: CASPSGIHGYTF; cdr3_nt: TGTGCCAGCCCCTCTGGAATCCATGGCTACACCTTC
v_call: TRBV27; clone_size: NA; d_call: TRBD1; j_call: TRBJ1-1; cdr3_aa: CASRNRGTEAFF; cdr3_nt: TGTGCCAGCAGGAACAGGGGAACTGAAGCTTTCTTT
v_call: TRBV18; clone_size: NA; d_call: NA; j_call: TRBJ2-7; cdr3_aa: CASSTSRAAEQYF; cdr3_nt: TGTGCCAGCTCTACCAGTCGGGCGGCCGAGCAGTACTTC
v_call: TRBV11-2; clone_size: NA; d_call: NA; j_call: TRBJ1-4; cdr3_aa: CASSLGAGALNEKLFF; cdr3_nt: TGTGCCAGCAGCTTAGGGGCTGGGGCACTTAATGAAAAACTGTTTTTT
v_call: TRBV28; clone_size: NA; d_call: NA; j_call: TRBJ1-5; cdr3_aa: CASSLGGNSNQPQHF; cdr3_nt: TGTGCCAGCAGTTTAGGTGGTAATAGCAATCAGCCCCAGCATTTT
v_call: TRBV28; clone_size: NA; d_call: NA; j_call: TRBJ2-6; cdr3_aa: CASRGLTVSGANVLTF; cdr3_nt: TGTGCCAGCAGGGGACTTACGGTCTCTGGGGCCAACGTCCTGACTTTC
v_call: TRBV4-1; clone_size: NA; d_call: NA; j_call: TRBJ2-5; cdr3_aa: CASSQDLGGQETQYF; cdr3_nt: TGCGCCAGCAGCCAAGATTTAGGGGGTCAAGAGACCCAGTACTTC
v_call: TRBV6-1; clone_size: NA; d_call: TRBD1; j_call: TRBJ1-1; cdr3_aa: CASSEIIPGQKNTEAFF; cdr3_nt: TGTGCCAGCAGTGAAATTATACCGGGACAGAAGAACACTGAAGCTTTCTTT
v_call: TRBV7-8; clone_size: NA; d_call: NA; j_call: TRBJ2-5; cdr3_aa: CASSLRNTGTQYF; cdr3_nt: TGTGCCAGCAGCCTACGGAACACAGGAACCCAGTACTTC